This passage covers 9 T cell receptor beta chains from one sample sequenced in a study of monozygotic twins with inflammatory bowel disease. TCRdb reprocessed the 5' RACE reads; each CDR3 protein has one entry and no DNA is given. Its listing shows roughly 200,000 distinct CDR3 sequences. Sequencing input: blood. The receptors here all came from a human donor with ulcerative colitis or Crohn's disease, or a healthy co-twin of an affected twin (not recorded which).

This chain links TRBV6-1 with TRBJ2-1; the TRBD1 assignment by TCRdb is unverifiable without DNA. This CDR3 spans 16 amino acids. Per germline, CDR1 MNHNS and CDR2 SASEGT. This CDR3 reads CASSPRPGPGYNEQFF.

The chain combines TRBV21-1 with TRBJ1-3; TCRdb's D gene call, TRBD1, goes unchecked for lack of DNA. TRBV21-1 is an annotated pseudogene. CDR3 length: 14 amino acids. The CDR3: CARPGGGRGNTIYF.

V and J are TRBV11-2 and TRBJ1-1; TCRdb's assignment of TRBD1 cannot be checked, as there is no DNA. The CDR3 is 15 amino acids. Germline V gene data show CDR1 as SGHAT and CDR2 as FQNNGV. CDR3 in amino acids: CASSLSTGLNTEAFF.

This sequence joins TRBV20-1 and TRBJ1-2. The CDR3 loop spans 12 amino acids. Germline CDR1 DFQATT, CDR2 SNEGSKA (reference sequence). CDR3 sequence reads: CSAHGDDDGYTF.

This rearrangement joins TRBV13 to TRBJ2-7; the TCRdb call, TRBD2, lacks DNA for checking. This CDR3 region has 16 residues. CDR1 is PRHDT and CDR2 is FYEKMQ in the germline V gene (reference sequence). CDR3 protein: CASSPRGSGRVYEQYF.

This sequence joins TRBV20-1 and TRBJ1-2. The CDR3 is 13 residues long. Germline CDR1 DFQATT, CDR2 SNEGSKA (reference sequence). The CDR3 loop reads CSARAPENYGYTF.

The J gene is TRBJ2-5, the V gene TRBV6-1; TCRdb reports TRBD2, a call that lacks DNA to check it against. This CDR3 comprises 14 residues. Germline CDR1 MNHNS, CDR2 SASEGT. The CDR3 here is CASRRGLARETQYF.

V usage is TRBV12-3 or TRBV12-4 and J usage is TRBJ2-5; with no DNA, the TCRdb D assignment of TRBD1 cannot be verified. The CDR3 consists of 16 residues. CDR3 loop: CASSLGRRQVKETQYF.

This chain joins TRBV27 and TRBJ1-5; TCRdb's D gene call, TRBD1, goes unchecked for lack of DNA. This CDR3 is 13 amino acids long. Germline-derived CDR1 and CDR2 are MNHEY and SMNVEV (reference sequence). CDR3 residues: CASIDRGYQPQHF.